This T cell receptor (beta chain) was identified in a study of preoperative IRX-2 immunotherapy in early breast cancer. Repertoires were generated with immunoSEQ multiplex PCR, while TCRdb's copy carries only in-frame clones and drops some. Of about 98,000 clones in the sample, 80% to 90% were seen once. The CDR3 extends over 13 amino acids. V lost 3 bases and J lost 8, with 13 bases in between. Germline-derived CDR1 and CDR2 are KGHSH and LQKENI. Treatment specified: preoperative locoregional IRX-2 cytokine immunotherapy. The J gene is TRBJ1-1, the V gene TRBV18; D might be TRBD1 (6 bases). The sample in question was tumor tissue, obtained after IRX-2 immunotherapy. The source of this sequence is a human donor with breast cancer. The CDR3 coding sequence is TGTGCCAGCTCACCCCAACAGGGCGAAGAAGCTTTCTTT. This gives the protein CASSPQQGEEAFF.